One and the same sample provided the 10 T cell receptor beta chains below, sequenced in a study of CD8 T cells in Susac syndrome. Random hexamers were used to reverse transcribe an amount of roughly 0.5 to 1 ug RNA. TCRdb re-analysed the immunoSEQ multiplex PCR reads in MiXCR, keeping a single row per CDR3 protein. Of around 170,000 distinct CDR3 sequences in the sample, approximately 95% were seen once. Sequencing used CD4+ T cells from PBMCs. The origin of the receptors is a human donor with Susac syndrome.

The chain carries TRBV30 and TRBJ2-3; 7 bases agree with TRBD1. This CDR3 is built from 14 residues. Germline lookup yields CDR1 GTSNPN and CDR2 SVGIG (reference sequence). The trim removed 3 bases at V and 0 bases at J, leaving 3 bases unmatched. CDR3 in DNA: TGTGCCTGGAGGGACAGGCGTAGCACAGATACGCAGTATTTT. Amino acid sequence: CAWRDRRSTDTQYF.

The chain links TRBV29-1 to TRBJ1-2; D call uncertain. Deletions cut 6 bases from V and 4 bases from J, with 12 bases between. The CDR3 extends over 12 amino acids. CDR1 is SQVTM and CDR2 is ANQGSEA in the germline V gene. The CDR3 region has the DNA TGCAGCGTAGCCGCAGGTCCCTATGGCTACACCTTC. It yields the protein CSVAAGPYGYTF.

This clonotype was seen once. The gene calls are TRBV5-1 and TRBJ2-7, with 10 bases lining up with TRBD1. J lost 5 bases, V lost 2 bases, and 7 bases had no gene match. This CDR3 is built from 15 residues. The germline V gene encodes CDR1 SGHRS and CDR2 YFSETQ. CDR3 sequence (DNA): TGCGCCAGCAGCTTACCGACAGGGGGCCTCGACGAGCAGTACTTC. It translates to CASSLPTGGLDEQYF.

V gene TRBV9 combines with J gene TRBJ1-5; perhaps TRBD1 as D (5 bases). Deletions cut 2 bases from V and 3 bases from J, with 9 bases between. CDR3 length: 14 residues. Per the germline V gene, CDR1 is SGDLS and CDR2 is YYNGEE. Written as DNA, the CDR3 is TGTGCCAGCAGCGTGGGGCCATCCAATCAGCCCCAGCATTTT. It translates to CASSVGPSNQPQHF. Together with reference TRBV9 and TRBJ1-5, the CDR3 gives the full variable domain: DSGVTQTPKHLITATGQRVTLRCSPRSGDLSVYWYQQSLDQGLQFLIQYYNGEERAKGNILERFSAQQFPDLHSELNLSSLELGDSALYFCASSVGPSNQPQHFGDGTRLSIL.

The V gene is TRBV9, the J gene TRBJ1-5, with 8 bases that match TRBD1. Germline loops: CDR1 SGDLS, CDR2 YYNGEE. V was pared by 3 bases and J by 2 bases, with 7 bases of the junction left unmatched. This CDR3 has 16 amino acids. The CDR3 region has the DNA TGTGCCAGCAGCGCCCGACAGGGGATGGGCAATCAGCCCCAGCATTTT. Protein product: CASSARQGMGNQPQHF.

V is TRBV30 and J is TRBJ1-1, with D possibly TRBD1 on 5 matching bases. CDR3 length: 14 residues. The germline V gene has CDR1 GTSNPN and CDR2 SVGIG (reference sequence). The V end was cut by 5 bases, the J end by 1 base, with 14 bases between. CDR3 sequence: CAWGPGLTNTEAFF. CDR3 coding DNA: TGTGCCTGGGGTCCGGGACTTACGAACACTGAAGCTTTCTTT.

The chain couples TRBV4-1 to TRBJ2-5; 7 bases match TRBD1. CDR3 size: 17 residues. Germline values: CDR1 MGHRA, CDR2 YSYEKL. V gave up 1 base and J gave up 6 bases; unmatched junction bases: 14. CDR3 in DNA: TGCGCCAGCAGCCAAGTGTTTAACAGGGGATTGAAGAAGACCCAGTACTTC. Translated: CASSQVFNRGLKKTQYF.

The chain couples TRBV12-3 or TRBV12-4 to TRBJ1-1; D not resolved. The V end was cut by 6 bases, the J end by 5 bases, with 19 bases between. There are 15 residues in the CDR3. Written as DNA, the CDR3 is TGTGCCAGCAGCCCCAGTCGTCGCCTTCGGACTGAAGCTTTCTTT. Protein sequence: CASSPSRRLRTEAFF.

This clonotype has just one count. The gene calls are TRBV9 and TRBJ2-6, with a possible D match to TRBD1 (6 bases). Germline CDR1 reads SGDLS; CDR2 reads YYNGEE. The CDR3 is 16 residues long. The V end was cut by 4 bases, the J end by 2 bases, with 13 bases between. The CDR3 nucleotides read TGTGCCAGCAGCTCCCCGGACAGCCCTGGGGCCAACGTCCTGACTTTC. This codes for CASSSPDSPGANVLTF.

The chain employs TRBV14 and TRBJ1-6, with no clear D. This CDR3 has 14 residues. Germline lookup yields CDR1 SGHDN and CDR2 FVKESK. V lost 2 bases to trimming and J lost 9 bases, with 11 bases between them. CDR3 DNA sequence: TGTGCCAGCAGCCAAAAGGTCAAGGGTTCACCCCTCCACTTT. Its translation: CASSQKVKGSPLHF.